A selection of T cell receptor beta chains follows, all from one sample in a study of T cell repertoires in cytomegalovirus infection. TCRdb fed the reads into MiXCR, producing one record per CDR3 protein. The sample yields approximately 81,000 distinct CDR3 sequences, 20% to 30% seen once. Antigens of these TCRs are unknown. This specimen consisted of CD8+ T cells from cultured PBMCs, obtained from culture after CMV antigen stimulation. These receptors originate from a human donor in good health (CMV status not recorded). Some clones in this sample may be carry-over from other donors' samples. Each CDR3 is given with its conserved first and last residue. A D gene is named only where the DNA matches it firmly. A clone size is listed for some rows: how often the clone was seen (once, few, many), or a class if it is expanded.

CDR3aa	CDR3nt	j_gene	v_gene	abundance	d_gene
CATSDPLDGSGGNEQFF	TGTGCCACCAGTGATCCCCTGGACGGGTCGGGGGGCAATGAGCAGTTCTTC	TRBJ2-1	TRBV24-1	NA	TRBD2
CASSLAGQAGQPQHF	TGTGCCAGCAGCTTAGCGGGACAGGCGGGTCAGCCCCAGCATTTT	TRBJ1-5	TRBV7-2	many	TRBD1
CAIGQGSYEQYF	TGTGCCATAGGGCAGGGGAGCTACGAGCAGTACTTC	TRBJ2-7	TRBV7-9	many	NA
CASSQDWFHRGSGANVLTF	TGCGCCAGCAGCCAAGATTGGTTTCACAGGGGTTCTGGGGCCAACGTCCTGACTTTC	TRBJ2-6	TRBV4-3	few	TRBD1
CASSLIHRPYEQYF	TGTGCCAGCAGCTTAATACACAGACCCTACGAGCAGTACTTC	TRBJ2-7	TRBV11-2	few	NA
CASTDQGGEAFF	TGTGCCAGCACCGACCAAGGGGGTGAAGCTTTCTTT	TRBJ1-1	TRBV12-3/TRBV12-4	many	NA
CASSRRGLANEQYF	TGTGCCAGCAGCCGACGAGGACTAGCGAACGAGCAGTACTTC	TRBJ2-7	TRBV6-2/TRBV6-3	NA	TRBD2
CASSIATGHMNTEAFF	TGTGCCAGTAGTATAGCTACGGGACACATGAACACTGAAGCTTTCTTT	TRBJ1-1	TRBV19	many	NA
CASTRTAENSGANVLTF	TGTGCCAGCACTCGGACAGCGGAAAACTCTGGGGCCAACGTCCTGACTTTC	TRBJ2-6	TRBV28	few	NA
CASSWTGYNEQFF	TGTGCCAGCAGTTGGACCGGGTACAATGAGCAGTTCTTC	TRBJ2-1	TRBV7-9	NA	NA
CASSSSRTPGTDTQYF	TGTGCCAGCAGTTCCTCCAGGACCCCGGGCACAGATACGCAGTATTTT	TRBJ2-3	TRBV27	NA	NA
CASSSGTSGRNEQFF	TGTGCCAGCAGTTCAGGGACTAGCGGGAGGAATGAGCAGTTCTTC	TRBJ2-1	TRBV27	NA	TRBD2
CASSEAGTVNTEAFF	TGTGCCAGCAGTGAAGCGGGGACGGTGAACACTGAAGCTTTCTTT	TRBJ1-1	TRBV2	NA	NA
CASSLGGLNEKLFF	TGTGCCAGCAGCTTAGGCGGCCTCAATGAAAAACTGTTTTTT	TRBJ1-4	TRBV7-2	many	NA
CASTMAGNTEAFF	TGTGCCAGCACGATGGCAGGGAACACTGAAGCTTTCTTT	TRBJ1-1	TRBV2	NA	NA
CASSAYRVDEQYF	TGCGCCAGCAGCGCGTACAGGGTCGACGAGCAGTACTTC	TRBJ2-7	TRBV5-1	few	NA
CASTWTSGNVLTGELFF	TGTGCCAGTACCTGGACTAGCGGGAATGTCTTGACCGGGGAGCTGTTTTTT	TRBJ2-2	TRBV19	few	TRBD2
CASYTRQIVVNEQFF	TGTGCCAGTTATACCCGACAGATAGTGGTGAATGAGCAGTTCTTC	TRBJ2-1	TRBV12-3/TRBV12-4	many	NA
CASSYSDFPQETQYF	TGTGCCAGCAGTTACTCTGACTTCCCCCAAGAGACCCAGTACTTC	TRBJ2-5	TRBV6-5	NA	NA
CASLRDYNEQFF	TGTGCCAGCCTTAGGGATTACAATGAGCAGTTCTTC	TRBJ2-1	TRBV6-2/TRBV6-3	few	NA
CASSLNPAETQYF	TGTGCCAGCAGCTTAAACCCTGCAGAGACCCAGTACTTC	TRBJ2-5	TRBV7-2	NA	NA
CASSLDDSPSRDQYF	TGTGCCAGCAGCTTAGATGACTCCCCGTCCCGGGACCAGTACTTC	TRBJ2-5	TRBV7-2	many	NA
CASSPGPSYNEQFF	TGTGCCAGCAGCCCAGGACCCTCCTACAATGAGCAGTTCTTC	TRBJ2-1	TRBV6-2/TRBV6-3	few	NA
CASSIRQGREYEQYF	TGTGCCAGCAGCATCAGACAGGGCCGGGAATACGAGCAGTACTTC	TRBJ2-7	TRBV7-6	many	TRBD1
CSARDEGTSDSRQYF	TGCAGTGCTAGAGATGAGGGGACTAGCGACTCGAGACAGTACTTC	TRBJ2-7	TRBV20-1	few	TRBD2
CASTELDYTEAFF	TGCGCCAGCACCGAGCTTGACTACACTGAAGCTTTCTTT	TRBJ1-1	TRBV4-1	many	NA
CASSYQESGSSYNEQFF	TGTGCCAGCAGTTATCAAGAAAGCGGGAGCTCCTACAATGAGCAGTTCTTC	TRBJ2-1	TRBV6-2/TRBV6-3	many	TRBD2
CASTEPTDLSNQPQHF	TGTGCCAGCACTGAACCGACAGATCTTAGCAATCAGCCCCAGCATTTT	TRBJ1-5	TRBV6-2/TRBV6-3	NA	NA
CASSQDGGTWAFF	TGCGCCAGCAGCCAAGATGGTGGGACCTGGGCTTTCTTT	TRBJ1-1	TRBV4-3	few	NA
CASREGAGWGYGYTF	TGTGCCAGCAGAGAAGGCGCAGGTTGGGGATATGGCTACACCTTC	TRBJ1-2	TRBV7-8	many	NA
CSVSEQGERGYTF	TGCAGCGTGTCCGAACAGGGAGAACGTGGCTACACCTTC	TRBJ1-2	TRBV29-1	NA	NA
CASSPIGTSGSRDEQFF	TGTGCCAGCAGCCCTATCGGGACTAGCGGGAGTAGGGATGAGCAGTTCTTC	TRBJ2-1	TRBV13	few	TRBD2
CASSSTGGILPYEQYF	TGTGCCAGCAGTTCCACAGGGGGCATCCTTCCCTACGAGCAGTACTTC	TRBJ2-7	TRBV28	few	TRBD1
CASSPDWNTGELFF	TGTGCCAGCAGCCCGGACTGGAACACCGGGGAGCTGTTTTTT	TRBJ2-2	TRBV7-6	many	NA
CASSQDGGWEQYF	TGCGCCAGCAGCCAAGACGGGGGGTGGGAGCAGTACTTC	TRBJ2-7	TRBV4-3	many	TRBD2
CASSVALAGGTDTQYF	TGTGCCAGCAGCGTAGCTCTAGCGGGAGGGACAGATACGCAGTATTTT	TRBJ2-3	TRBV9	NA	TRBD2
CASRLIAGLSEAFF	TGTGCCAGCAGGCTGATTGCAGGGCTGTCTGAAGCTTTCTTT	TRBJ1-1	TRBV27	few	NA
CSARPPQALNEKLFF	TGCAGTGCTAGACCTCCACAGGCTTTGAATGAAAAACTGTTTTTT	TRBJ1-4	TRBV20-1	NA	NA
CASSSRTAGEETQYF	TGTGCCAGCAGCTCTAGGACGGCGGGGGAAGAGACCCAGTACTTC	TRBJ2-5	TRBV7-2	many	TRBD2
CASSLVGGEETQYF	TGTGCCAGCAGCTTAGTTGGGGGCGAGGAGACCCAGTACTTC	TRBJ2-5	TRBV7-2	many	NA
CASSAGTSNTGELFF	TGTGCCAGCAGCGCCGGGACTTCGAACACCGGGGAGCTGTTTTTT	TRBJ2-2	TRBV4-2	few	NA
CASSYSSSGSRNEQFF	TGTGCCAGCAGTTACTCGTCAAGCGGGAGTAGGAATGAGCAGTTCTTC	TRBJ2-1	TRBV6-5	many	TRBD2
CASSRHQTSGGAFNEQFF	TGCGCCAGCAGTCGGCACCAAACTAGCGGGGGGGCCTTCAATGAGCAGTTCTTC	TRBJ2-1	TRBV10-2	few	TRBD2
CASSLIREQETQYF	TGTGCCAGCAGCTTAATTAGGGAACAAGAGACCCAGTACTTC	TRBJ2-5	TRBV11-2	many	NA
CASSYAGGLYEQYF	TGTGCCAGCAGTTATGCGGGGGGGCTTTACGAGCAGTACTTC	TRBJ2-7	TRBV6-1	NA	TRBD2
CSALLAGVGQETQYF	TGCAGTGCTCTACTAGCGGGAGTCGGTCAAGAGACCCAGTACTTC	TRBJ2-5	TRBV20-1	NA	TRBD2
CASSLAGGGPQHF	TGTGCCAGCAGTTTAGCCGGGGGGGGGCCCCAGCATTTT	TRBJ1-5	TRBV12-3/TRBV12-4	NA	NA
CSALSGTSVYEQYF	TGCAGTGCTTTAAGCGGGACTAGTGTTTACGAGCAGTACTTC	TRBJ2-7	TRBV20-1	NA	TRBD2
CASRSAGINYGYTF	TGTGCCAGCAGGTCGGCGGGAATAAACTATGGCTACACCTTC	TRBJ1-2	TRBV2	NA	NA
CASSGWPDLGVSGEQFF	TGTGCCAGCAGCGGTTGGCCCGATCTAGGGGTCAGTGGTGAGCAGTTCTTC	TRBJ2-1	TRBV11-3	NA	NA
CASSQVSGNEQFF	TGCGCCAGCAGCCAAGTTTCCGGGAATGAGCAGTTCTTC	TRBJ2-1	TRBV4-3	NA	NA
CASSDSGNPAETQYF	TGTGCCAGCAGCGACTCCGGGAACCCAGCAGAGACCCAGTACTTC	TRBJ2-5	TRBV7-9	NA	NA
CASSSGVHEQYF	TGCGCCAGCAGCTCAGGGGTTCACGAGCAGTACTTC	TRBJ2-7	TRBV5-1	NA	NA
CASSQDAGGNNSPLHF	TGCGCCAGCAGCCAAGATGCAGGGGGGAATAATTCACCCCTCCACTTT	TRBJ1-6	TRBV4-3	NA	TRBD1
CASSLDPRDSVEKLFF	TGTGCCAGCAGCTTAGACCCTCGCGACAGTGTTGAAAAACTGTTTTTT	TRBJ1-4	TRBV11-2	NA	NA
CASSSDRDKPSNTGELFF	TGTGCCAGCAGCTCGGACAGGGACAAGCCCTCGAACACCGGGGAGCTGTTTTTT	TRBJ2-2	TRBV7-6	many	TRBD1
CASSYSTTSVSGANVLTF	TGTGCCAGCAGTTACTCGACGACTAGCGTCTCTGGGGCCAACGTCCTGACTTTC	TRBJ2-6	TRBV6-5	few	TRBD2
CASSEDQSSYNSPLHF	TGTGCCAGTAGTGAAGACCAGAGCTCCTATAATTCACCCCTCCACTTT	TRBJ1-6	TRBV19	NA	NA
CASSWASGESSYNEQFF	TGTGCCAGCAGTTGGGCTAGCGGGGAAAGCTCCTACAATGAGCAGTTCTTC	TRBJ2-1	TRBV12-3/TRBV12-4	few	TRBD2